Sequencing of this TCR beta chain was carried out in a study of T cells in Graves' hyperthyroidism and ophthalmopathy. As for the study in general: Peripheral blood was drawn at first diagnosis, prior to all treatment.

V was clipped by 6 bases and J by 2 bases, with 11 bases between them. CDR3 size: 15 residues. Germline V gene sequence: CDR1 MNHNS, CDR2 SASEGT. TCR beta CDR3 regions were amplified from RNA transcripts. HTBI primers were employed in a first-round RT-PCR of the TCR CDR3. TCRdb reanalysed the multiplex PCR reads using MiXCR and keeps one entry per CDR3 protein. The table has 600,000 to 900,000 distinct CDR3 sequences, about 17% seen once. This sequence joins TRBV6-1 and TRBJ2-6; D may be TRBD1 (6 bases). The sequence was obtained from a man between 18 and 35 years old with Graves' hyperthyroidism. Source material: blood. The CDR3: CASSRNRAGANVLTF. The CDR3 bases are TGTGCCAGCAGCCGAAACAGGGCTGGGGCCAACGTCCTGACTTTC.